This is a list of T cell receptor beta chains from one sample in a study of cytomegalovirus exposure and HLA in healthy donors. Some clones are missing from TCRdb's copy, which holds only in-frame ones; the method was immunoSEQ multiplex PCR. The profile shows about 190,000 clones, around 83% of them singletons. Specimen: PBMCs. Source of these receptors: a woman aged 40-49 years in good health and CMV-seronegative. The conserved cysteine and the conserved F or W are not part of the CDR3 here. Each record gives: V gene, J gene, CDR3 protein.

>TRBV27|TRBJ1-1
ASSLRGTEAF
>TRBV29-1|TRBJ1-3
SVDDQGAGNTIY
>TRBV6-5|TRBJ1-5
ASREGTSNQPQH
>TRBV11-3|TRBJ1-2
ASSPGQGKGSGGGYGYT
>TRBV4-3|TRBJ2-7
ASSTRTGPYEQY
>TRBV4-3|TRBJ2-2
ASSPTGGSTGELF
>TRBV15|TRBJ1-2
ATSRETGNYGYT
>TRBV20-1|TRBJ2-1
SARPYNEQF
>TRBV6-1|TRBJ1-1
ASSPRGNTEAF
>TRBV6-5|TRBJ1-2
ASSLGGGYT
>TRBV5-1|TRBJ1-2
ASSAGQGAGYT
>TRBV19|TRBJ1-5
ASSGTGEGQPQH
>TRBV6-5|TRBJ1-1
ASSAGQGKAF
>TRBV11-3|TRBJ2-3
ASSLGAGARTDTQY
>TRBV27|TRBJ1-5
ASSLRGGPQPQH
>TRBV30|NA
AWTSAYEQY
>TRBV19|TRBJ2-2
ASSIVGHSTGELF
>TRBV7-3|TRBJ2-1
ASSPPGRGDNEQF
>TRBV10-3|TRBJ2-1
ATAPSNNEQF
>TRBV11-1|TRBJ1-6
ASSFSGTVNSPLH
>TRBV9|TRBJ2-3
ASSVGLKVANRLTDTQY
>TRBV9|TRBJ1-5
ASSPTGRADQPQH
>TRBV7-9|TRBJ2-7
ASSSLTALDEQY
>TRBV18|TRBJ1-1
ASSLGRGNTEAF
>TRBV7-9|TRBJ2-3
ASSLAGGSTDTQY
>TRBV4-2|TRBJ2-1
ASSAGSSGKNEQF
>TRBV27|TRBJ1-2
ASSLGANYGYT
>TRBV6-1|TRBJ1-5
ASSPRGAGQPQH
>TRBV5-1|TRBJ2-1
ASSLTSGGNEQF
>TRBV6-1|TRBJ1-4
ASRQRQGGNEKLF